Here is one T cell receptor (beta chain) with its context. Its antigen is not known. The record originates from a study of cytomegalovirus exposure and HLA in healthy donors. Study details: A later analysis reported the same platform for the roughly 110 validation repertoires and the roughly 700 first-cohort repertoires.

Germline loops: CDR1 MRHNA, CDR2 SNTAGT. The CDR3 consists of 13 residues. V was clipped by 0 bases and J by 4 bases, with 5 bases between them. Profiling relied on immunoSEQ multiplex PCR, and the TCRdb table lists in-frame clones only, not all of them. The top ten clones hold under 13% of a sample with 150,000 to 200,000 clones, roughly 89% of them seen once. Findings of the study overall: Subsequent analysis of the roughly 120 validation repertoires found a tendency for first-cohort TCR clusters to co-occur. Generally TCR sequences proved uncommon, though certain public TCRs appeared in numerous donors.

The receptor was derived from a woman younger than 35 in good health and CMV-seropositive. Sequencing was carried out using PBMCs. The chain has TRBV6-4 and TRBJ2-3, with D hard to call. The CDR3 DNA reads as TGTGCCAGCAGTGACTCTGAGGCAGATACGCAGTATTTT. Protein sequence: CASSDSEADTQYF.